The present T cell receptor beta chain was sequenced within a study of blood T cell repertoires in COVID-19. About the research overall: T cells, B-cell-depleted T cells, or PBMCs provided the cDNA or gDNA that served as material.

The CDR3 runs to 12 residues. V lost 8 bases to trimming and J lost 1 base; unmatched junction nucleotides: 1. From germline, CDR1 is MNHEY and CDR2 SMNVEV (reference sequence). Only in-frame clones appear in the TCRdb table, and some are missing; sequencing was by immunoSEQ multiplex PCR. The sample includes tens of thousands of clones, roughly 90% of them seen just once. The gene calls are TRBV27 and TRBJ1-1; 7 bases are a match to TRBD1. Sequencing was performed on peripheral blood. The receptor's source is a human donor with active COVID-19. The donor label of this sample is uncertain. This CDR3 reads CASRTGNTEAFF. CDR3 coding DNA: TGTGCCAGCCGGACAGGGAACACTGAAGCTTTCTTT.